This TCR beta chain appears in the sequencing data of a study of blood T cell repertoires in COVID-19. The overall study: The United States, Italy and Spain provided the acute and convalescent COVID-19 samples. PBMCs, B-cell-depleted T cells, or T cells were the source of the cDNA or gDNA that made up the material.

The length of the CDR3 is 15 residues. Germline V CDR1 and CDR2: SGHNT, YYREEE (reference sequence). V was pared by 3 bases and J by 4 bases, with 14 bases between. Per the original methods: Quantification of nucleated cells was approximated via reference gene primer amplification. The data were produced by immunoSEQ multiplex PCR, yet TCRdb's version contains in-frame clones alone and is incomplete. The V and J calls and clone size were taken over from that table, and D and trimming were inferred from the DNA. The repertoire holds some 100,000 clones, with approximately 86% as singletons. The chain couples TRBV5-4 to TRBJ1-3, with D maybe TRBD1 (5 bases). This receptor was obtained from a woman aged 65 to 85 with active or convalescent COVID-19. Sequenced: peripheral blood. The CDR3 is CASSSAGETGNTIYF. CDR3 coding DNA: TGTGCCAGCAGCTCCGCGGGGGAAACCGGAAACACCATATATTTT. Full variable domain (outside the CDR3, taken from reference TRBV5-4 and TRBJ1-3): ETGVTQSPTHLIKTRGQQVTLRCSSQSGHNTVSWYQQALGQGPQFIFQYYREEENGRGNFPPRFSGLQFPNYSSELNVNALELDDSALYLCASSSAGETGNTIYFGEGSWLTVV.